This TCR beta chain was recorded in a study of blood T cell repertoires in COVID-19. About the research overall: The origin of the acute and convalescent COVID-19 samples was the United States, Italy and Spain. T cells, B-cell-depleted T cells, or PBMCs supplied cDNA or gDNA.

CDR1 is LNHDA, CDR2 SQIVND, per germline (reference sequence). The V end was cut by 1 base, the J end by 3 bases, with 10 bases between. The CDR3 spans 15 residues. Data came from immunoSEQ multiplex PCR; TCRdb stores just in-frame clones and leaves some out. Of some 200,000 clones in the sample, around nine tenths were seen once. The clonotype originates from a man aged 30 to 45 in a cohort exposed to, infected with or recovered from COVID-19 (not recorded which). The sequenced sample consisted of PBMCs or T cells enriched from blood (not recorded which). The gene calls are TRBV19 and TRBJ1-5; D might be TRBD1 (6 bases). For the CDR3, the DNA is TGTGCCAGTAGTATAGTGGGACACGACAATCAGCCCCAGCATTTT. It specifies CASSIVGHDNQPQHF.